This entry lists 32 T cell receptor beta chains sequenced from one sample in a study of early T cells in non-severe SARS-CoV-2 infection. TCRdb analysed the 5' RACE reads with MiXCR anew, one entry per CDR3 protein. The data hold about 57,000 distinct CDR3 sequences, with approximately 12% observed a single time. Sequences were obtained from whole blood. The receptor set was obtained from an adult who was a healthcare worker with PCR-confirmed SARS-CoV-2 infection or an uninfected control (not recorded which).

V and J are TRBV7-2 and TRBJ2-1; 8 positions match TRBD2. CDR3 length equals 16 residues. Germline trimming cut 1 base from V and 5 bases from J; bases unmatched to any gene: 7. Germline lookup yields CDR1 SGHTA and CDR2 FQGNSA. The CDR3 DNA follows: TGTGCCAGCAGCTTAGTTCCGCGGGGGGTCGACAATGAGCAGTTCTTC. Its protein product is CASSLVPRGVDNEQFF.

The CDR3 DNA follows: TGTGCCAGCAGCTTAGGAGGGTCCGGCAATCAGCCCCAGCATTTT. Protein product: CASSLGGSGNQPQHF. The chain has TRBV7-6 and TRBJ1-5, with unresolved D. The CDR3 is made up of 15 amino acids. CDR1 is SGHVS and CDR2 is FNYEAQ in the germline V gene. V lost 1 base and J lost 2, with 9 bases in between. The variable domain in full, completed from reference TRBV7-6 and TRBJ1-5, reads GAGVSQSPRYKVTKRGQDVALRCDPISGHVSLYWYRQALGQGPEFLTYFNYEAQQDKSGLPNDRFSAERPEGSISTLTIQRTEQRDSAMYRCASSLGGSGNQPQHFGDGTRLSIL.

The chain uses TRBV10-2 and TRBJ1-1, with D hard to call. Trimming took 7 bases from V and 4 from J, leaving 10 bases between them. There are 12 residues in the CDR3. Germline CDR1 is WSHSY and CDR2 is SAAADI. The CDR3 here is CASTASVTEAFF. CDR3 sequence (DNA): TGCGCCAGCACCGCATCCGTCACTGAAGCTTTCTTT.

The chain couples TRBV10-3 to TRBJ2-3; 10 nucleotides match TRBD1. The CDR3 runs 14 residues. The V segment lost 10 bases and the J segment 6 bases; nucleotides outside the gene matches: 10. From germline, CDR1 is ENHRY and CDR2 SYGVKD. DNA of the CDR3: TGTGCCACCGTAGGGACAGGGGAGGGGGATACGCAGTATTTT. Its protein product is CATVGTGEGDTQYF.

This clonotype was observed at least ten times. The chain links TRBV3-1 to TRBJ1-3, with unresolved D. Per the germline V gene, CDR1 is LGHDT and CDR2 is YNNKEL (reference sequence). Trimming shortened V by 4 bases and J by 4 bases, and 8 bases separated the two germline ends. The CDR3 is 13 amino acids. CDR3 region: CASSPAGGNTIYF. CDR3 DNA: TGTGCCAGCAGCCCGGCCGGGGGAAACACCATATATTTT.

As regards this clonotype: A read error may account for a junction end that differs from germline. The chain recombines TRBV7-2 with TRBJ2-2, with TRBD1 as a possible D gene (6 bases). This CDR3 is 15 amino acids long. CDR1 and CDR2 from the germline V gene are SGHTA and FQGNSA. In DNA, the CDR3 is TGTGCCGGCAGCCCCGAGTTTGGGGGCCCCGGGGAGCTGTTTTTT. The encoded protein is CAGSPEFGGPGELFF.

Concerning this clonotype: Since no conserved phenylalanine or tryptophan closes the CDR3, a read error is the likely cause. J is TRBJ2-5 and V is TRBV5-1; D is possibly TRBD2 (5 bases). Trimming removed 4 bases from V and 3 bases from J, with 7 bases in between. The CDR3 runs to 12 residues. Per germline, CDR1 SGHRS and CDR2 YFSETQ. Here the CDR3 reads CASSRGKETQYC. The CDR3 DNA reads TGCGCCAGCAGCAGAGGGAAAGAGACCCAGTACTGC.

The chain has TRBV6-6 and TRBJ1-5, with 11 bases that match TRBD1. CDR3 size: 19 residues. Looked up from germline, CDR1 is MNHNY and CDR2 is SVGAGI (reference sequence). V lost 0 bases to trimming and J lost 2 bases; unmatched junction nucleotides: 9. The chain's CDR3 is CASSYSWTGGVIGNQPQHF. CDR3 in DNA: TGTGCCAGCAGTTACTCCTGGACAGGGGGCGTGATAGGCAATCAGCCCCAGCATTTT.

This clonotype was detected ten times or more. The genes are TRBV18 and TRBJ2-7; 7 bases align to TRBD1. This CDR3 is 13 amino acids long. The V segment lost 3 bases and the J segment 6 bases; nucleotides outside the gene matches: 5. Germline assignment: CDR1 KGHSH and CDR2 LQKENI. The DNA of the CDR3 is TGTGCCAGCTCACCGTCCAGGGGGTCCGAGCAGTACTTC. It yields the protein CASSPSRGSEQYF.

This clonotype was seen more than once but under ten times. The CDR3 bases are TGCGCCAGCAGCCAAGAAGGTCCCCCGAACCAAGAGACCCAGTACTTC. This codes for CASSQEGPPNQETQYF. V gene TRBV4-3 combines with J gene TRBJ2-5; D ambiguous. V lost 0 bases to trimming and J lost 0 bases, with 11 bases between them. The CDR3 is 16 residues long. Germline-derived CDR1 and CDR2 are LGHNA and YSLEER.

This clonotype was detected only a few times. The chain couples TRBV2 to TRBJ1-2; D not certain. This CDR3 is built from 14 residues. CDR1 and CDR2 from the germline V gene are SNHLY and FYNNEI. V gave up 4 bases and J gave up 4 bases, with 13 bases separating them. As DNA, the CDR3 is TGTGCCAGCAGTGTAGAGGGTCGGACCTATGGCTACACCTTC. Its protein product is CASSVEGRTYGYTF.

This clonotype was observed a handful of times. The J gene is TRBJ2-2, the V gene TRBV7-6, with TRBD1 matching over 7 bases. Trimming at V came to 5 bases and at J to 4 bases, leaving 10 bases not matched to a gene. This CDR3 is built from 16 residues. Germline V gives CDR1 SGHVS, CDR2 FNYEAQ. CDR3 protein: CASSPERGQGTGELFF. In nucleotides, the CDR3 is TGTGCCAGCAGCCCCGAAAGGGGGCAAGGCACCGGGGAGCTGTTTTTT.

This clonotype was observed at least ten times. V usage is TRBV5-4 and J usage is TRBJ1-2; the D gene is possibly TRBD1 (5 bases). V was shortened by 2 bases and J by 5 bases, with 16 bases between the two germline ends. CDR1 is SGHNT, CDR2 YYREEE, per germline (reference sequence). The CDR3 loop spans 15 amino acids. CDR3 sequence (DNA): TGTGCCAGCAGCTTCATTGCGGGACGGCAATATGGCTACACCTTC. This translates into CASSFIAGRQYGYTF.

Worth noting for this clonotype: Since a much larger clone is just one base distant, this may be a read error. The chain links TRBV14 to TRBJ2-2; D is perhaps TRBD1 (6 bases). This CDR3 comprises 14 residues. The ends were cut back, 6 bases at V and 2 bases at J, with 10 bases in the middle. Germline-derived CDR1 and CDR2 are SGHDN and FVKESK. CDR3 nucleotides: TGTGCCAGCAGTTGGACAGATAACACCGGGGAGCTGTTTTTT. It translates to CASSWTDNTGELFF.

This clonotype was seen ten or more times. V gene TRBV3-1 combines with J gene TRBJ1-6; D is uncertain. The CDR3 contains 13 residues. Trimming took off 1 base at V and 7 bases at J, with 5 bases between the two ends. Germline lookup yields CDR1 LGHDT and CDR2 YNNKEL (reference sequence). CDR3: CASSQGANSPLHF. The CDR3 DNA reads as TGTGCCAGCAGCCAAGGGGCCAATTCACCCCTCCACTTT. Combining the CDR3 with reference TRBV3-1 and TRBJ1-6 gives the whole variable domain DTAVSQTPKYLVTQMGNDKSIKCEQNLGHDTMYWYKQDSKKFLKIMFSYNNKELIINETVPNRFSPKSPDKAHLNLHINSLELGDSAVYFCASSQGANSPLHFGNGTRLTVT.

On this clonotype itself: A much larger clone differs by one base, so this may be a read error. The rearrangement joins TRBV12-3 or TRBV12-4 to TRBJ2-1, with D tentatively TRBD1 or TRBD2 (5 bases each). This CDR3 has 15 amino acids. CDR3 amino acids: CTSSHRDQAYNEQFF. CDR3 sequence (DNA): TGTACCAGCAGCCACCGGGACCAAGCCTACAATGAGCAGTTCTTC.

The J gene is TRBJ2-2, the V gene TRBV20-1; either TRBD1 or TRBD2 may fit D (6 bases each). Looked up from germline, CDR1 is DFQATT and CDR2 is SNEGSKA (reference sequence). The CDR3 sequence is 15 residues long. V gave up 2 bases and J gave up 2 bases, with 12 bases separating them. The CDR3 is CSARRGQINTGELFF. The CDR3 region has the DNA TGCAGTGCTAGACGGGGGCAGATAAACACCGGGGAGCTGTTTTTT.

The table lists this clonotype with many counts. This rearrangement joins TRBV10-2 to TRBJ2-1; 8 bases align to TRBD2. Trimming took 7 bases from V and 7 from J; bases not matched to a gene: 9. Germline V lookup: CDR1 WSHSY, CDR2 SAAADI. This CDR3 has 14 amino acids. For the CDR3, the DNA is TGCGCCAGCATAGCCCCCAGCGGGGGTAATGAGCAGTTCTTC. Amino acid sequence: CASIAPSGGNEQFF.

This chain connects TRBV29-1 to TRBJ2-7; no clear D gene. V lost 7 bases and J 3 bases, leaving 10 bases between the germline ends. Germline lookup yields CDR1 SQVTM and CDR2 ANQGSEA. The CDR3 length is 11 residues. The CDR3 DNA reads as TGCAGCGCGACCTCCGGCTACGAGCAGTACTTC. Protein product: CSATSGYEQYF.

The V call is TRBV10-3, the J call TRBJ2-7, with D maybe TRBD2 (5 bases). The CDR3 totals 14 residues. The germline CDR1 and CDR2 sequences are ENHRY and SYGVKD. Trimming left V 2 bases short and J 5 bases short, with 13 bases between. The CDR3 DNA reads as TGTGCCATCAGTGAGACTTCGGGGAGCGACGAGCAGTACTTC. As protein: CAISETSGSDEQYF.

This clonotype was picked up many times. This chain joins TRBV12-3 or TRBV12-4 and TRBJ1-2; the D gene is possibly TRBD1 (5 bases). This CDR3 comprises 14 residues. V lost 1 base and J 2 bases, leaving 8 bases between the germline ends. CDR3 sequence reads: CASSLEYRNYGYTF. The CDR3 region has the DNA TGTGCCAGCAGTTTAGAGTACAGGAACTATGGCTACACCTTC.

This clonotype was recorded only once. V usage is TRBV7-2 and J usage is TRBJ2-3, with D uncertain. Trimming removed 5 bases at V and 2 bases at J, with 8 bases between. The germline gives CDR1 SGHTA, CDR2 FQGNSA. CDR3 length: 13 amino acids. The CDR3 reads CASSPSNTDTQYF. The CDR3, as DNA: TGTGCCAGCAGCCCGTCCAACACAGATACGCAGTATTTT. Filled out from reference TRBV7-2 and TRBJ2-3, the complete variable domain reads GAGVSQSPSNKVTEKGKDVELRCDPISGHTALYWYRQSLGQGLEFLIYFQGNSAPDKSGLPSDRFSAERTGGSVSTLTIQRTQQEDSAVYLCASSPSNTDTQYFGPGTRLTVL.

This clonotype was picked up a small number of times. The V gene is TRBV5-1, the J gene TRBJ1-4; 8 nucleotides match TRBD1. Trimming took 0 bases from V and 8 from J; bases not matched to a gene: 0. The CDR3 spans 13 residues. CDR1 and CDR2 from the germline V gene are SGHRS and YFSETQ. The CDR3, as DNA: TGCGCCAGCAGCTTGGGACAGGGGGAAAAACTGTTTTTT. Translation: CASSLGQGEKLFF.

This clonotype was seen repeatedly, ten times or more. The chain links TRBV5-1 to TRBJ1-1, with a tentative D call TRBD1 (6 bases). CDR1 and CDR2 from the germline V gene are SGHRS and YFSETQ. This CDR3 spans 13 amino acids. Deletions cut 0 bases from V and 6 bases from J, with 9 bases between. The CDR3 sequence is CASSLGAGAEAFF. Written as DNA, the CDR3 is TGCGCCAGCAGCTTGGGGGCAGGGGCTGAAGCTTTCTTT.

This clonotype has at least ten counts. V usage is TRBV6-6 and J usage is TRBJ1-5, with D tentatively TRBD1 (5 bases). The V and J ends lost 2 bases and 7 bases respectively, with 12 bases between them. Germline-derived CDR1 and CDR2 are MNHNY and SVGAGI (reference sequence). The CDR3 runs to 14 residues. The CDR3 sequence: CASSYAGEGQPQHF. CDR3 DNA sequence: TGTGCCAGCAGTTACGCGGGGGAGGGCCAGCCCCAGCATTTT.

This clonotype was observed at least ten times. CDR3 residues: CASSLGPPGTARYGYTF. The DNA of the CDR3 is TGCGCCAGCAGCTTGGGCCCGCCCGGGACGGCTCGCTATGGCTACACCTTC. This chain joins TRBV5-1 and TRBJ1-2, with D possibly being TRBD1 (5 bases). The ends were cut back, 0 bases at V and 4 bases at J, with 19 bases in the middle. This CDR3 is 17 amino acids long. Germline V gene sequence: CDR1 SGHRS, CDR2 YFSETQ. Supplemented by reference TRBV5-1 and TRBJ1-2, the full variable domain reads KAGVTQTPRYLIKTRGQQVTLSCSPISGHRSVSWYQQTPGQGLQFLFEYFSETQRNKGNFPGRFSGRQFSNSRSEMNVSTLELGDSALYLCASSLGPPGTARYGYTFGSGTRLTVV.

This clonotype was detected many times. The CDR3: CSVYTSGVSTGELFF. The DNA for the CDR3 is TGCAGCGTCTACACTAGCGGGGTTAGCACCGGGGAGCTGTTTTTT. The rearrangement uses TRBV29-1 and TRBJ2-2, with 10 positions matching TRBD2. The CDR3 is made up of 15 amino acids. Trimming removed 6 bases from V and 4 bases from J; junction bases left unmatched: 8. The germline V gene encodes CDR1 SQVTM and CDR2 ANQGSEA.

This rearrangement joins TRBV6-5 to TRBJ2-7, with 10 bases lining up with TRBD1. Per the germline V gene, CDR1 is MNHEY and CDR2 is SVGAGI. This CDR3 contains 16 residues. The V segment lost 5 bases and the J segment 7 bases; nucleotides outside the gene matches: 14. The CDR3, as DNA: TGTGCCAGCAGTCCCAACGTACCGGGACAGGGGAGGGAGCAGTACTTC. Translation gives CASSPNVPGQGREQYF.

The CDR3 coding sequence is TGCAGCGTTGTTGGGCAGACCTACGAGCAGTACTTC. It codes for CSVVGQTYEQYF. This rearrangement joins TRBV29-1 to TRBJ2-7, with D hard to call. This CDR3 is 12 amino acids long. Germline-derived CDR1 and CDR2 are SQVTM and ANQGSEA. The V and J ends lost 4 bases and 2 bases respectively, with 9 bases between them.

Comments on this clonotype: Given a much more abundant clone one base away, this may be a read error. V usage is TRBV5-6 and J usage is TRBJ2-1, with no clear D. Between the trimmed V and J ends, which lost 0 bases and 3 bases, there was a span of 1 base. This CDR3 spans 12 amino acids. Germline CDR1 and CDR2: SGHDT and YYEEEE. This CDR3 is CASSLDYNEQFF. The CDR3 nucleotides are TGTGCCAGCAGCTTGGACTACAATGAGCAGTTCTTC.

The V call is TRBV7-3, the J call TRBJ2-3, with 7 bases identical to TRBD2. Germline values: CDR1 SGHTA, CDR2 FQGTGA. Trimming cost V 4 bases and J 4 bases; bases outside gene matches: 11. The CDR3 length is 16 residues. Here the CDR3 reads CASSCLTSLVADTQYF. The DNA of the CDR3 is TGTGCCAGCAGCTGCCTGACTAGCCTGGTTGCAGATACGCAGTATTTT.

The CDR3 loop is CASSYGGTSDTQYF. DNA for the CDR3: TGTGCCAGCAGTTACGGAGGGACTAGTGATACGCAGTATTTT. The chain recombines TRBV6-6 with TRBJ2-3; TRBD2 matches 8 bases. Germline V lookup: CDR1 MNHNY, CDR2 SVGAGI (reference sequence). V gave up 2 bases and J gave up 6 bases; unmatched junction bases: 4. This CDR3 has 14 amino acids.